These 2 T cell receptor beta chains were sequenced from one sample in a study of T-cell reconstitution after alpha-beta-depleted transplantation in children. Unique molecular identifiers were incorporated during preparation of the TCRbeta library. TCRdb re-analysed the PCR reads in MiXCR, keeping a single row per CDR3 protein. Among about 470,000 distinct CDR3 sequences listed, around 46% were seen once. The sequencing used PBMCs, collected before TCRalphabeta/CD19-depleted stem cell transplant. The receptors were sampled from a girl aged 2-10 years with aplastic anemia, due to receive a stem cell transplant.

This clonotype appeared many times. The CDR3 DNA sequence: TGTGCCAGCAGCCTGATCCACACTGGAAACACCATATATTTT. As protein: CASSLIHTGNTIYF. The gene calls are TRBV28 and TRBJ1-3; D unclear. Germline V gives CDR1 MDHEN, CDR2 SYDVKM. This CDR3 is built from 14 residues. V was shortened by 6 bases and J by 2 bases, with 11 bases between the two germline ends.

The rearrangement uses TRBV7-9 and TRBJ2-7; D ambiguous. Trimming cost V 5 bases and J 3 bases, with 14 bases left between them. CDR1 SEHNR and CDR2 FQNEAQ come from the germline V gene (reference sequence). This CDR3 spans 14 amino acids. The CDR3 protein is CASSRDHSSYEQYF. CDR3 sequence (DNA): TGTGCCAGCAGCCGAGACCATTCTAGCTACGAGCAGTACTTC.